Listed here are 26 T cell receptor beta chains from one sample, sequenced in a study of shared clonotypes between healthy human individuals (dated by TCRdb to about 2020). Library prep was done by the immunoSEQ multiplex PCR assay. This immuneACCESS table, as held by TCRdb, lists in-frame sequences with V and J called but not all clones. Of the missing ones, under half trace to an unresolved V gene in checked studies; the others have no known cause. For this sample there are about 2.4 million clones; 90% to 95% appear just once. The ten largest account for about 0.34% of the sample. The sample taken for sequencing was naive CD4+ T cells from PBMCs. The cell subset or site tag for this specimen amounts to: CD45RA+ positively selected. The receptor set was obtained from a man younger than 30 in good health. Some clones in this sample may be carry-over from other donors' samples.

The rearrangement links TRBV18 to TRBJ2-5, with 8 bases aligning to TRBD2. Germline CDR1 reads KGHSH; CDR2 reads LQKENI. The V segment lost 0 bases and the J segment 9 bases; nucleotides outside the gene matches: 18. This CDR3 spans 18 amino acids. The CDR3 reads CASSPPGSLAGVRSSQYF. The CDR3 nucleotides read TGTGCCAGCTCACCACCGGGAAGTCTAGCGGGCGTTAGGTCGTCCCAGTACTTC.

The rearrangement uses TRBV28 and TRBJ1-2; D perhaps matches TRBD1 (6 bases). The CDR3 is 16 residues long. Germline loops: CDR1 MDHEN, CDR2 SYDVKM. Between the trimmed V and J ends, which lost 4 bases and 2 bases, there was a span of 17 bases. CDR3 region: CASSSVAGRGNYGYTF. CDR3 sequence (DNA): TGTGCCAGCAGTTCGGTTGCAGGGAGGGGGAACTATGGCTACACCTTC.

The chain uses TRBV5-1 and TRBJ2-5; the match to TRBD2 covers 8 bases. The V gene end was trimmed by 4 bases and the J gene end by 9 bases; junction bases not matched to a gene: 14. The CDR3 spans 15 residues. From germline, CDR1 is SGHRS and CDR2 YFSETQ. The CDR3 reads CASSADPGTRSSQYF. The CDR3 region has the DNA TGCGCCAGCAGCGCAGACCCCGGGACTAGGTCTTCCCAGTACTTC.

This chain uses TRBV28 with TRBJ1-5, with D perhaps matching TRBD1 (6 bases). The germline V and J ends were trimmed by 1 base and 9 bases, with 13 bases remaining between them. The CDR3 runs to 14 residues. Looked up from germline, CDR1 is MDHEN and CDR2 is SYDVKM. CDR3 nucleotide sequence: TGTGCCAGCAGTTTATCCGGGACACCAGCGCCCCAGCATTTT. Its protein is CASSLSGTPAPQHF.

This chain connects TRBV5-1 to TRBJ2-7; TRBD2 aligns across 9 bases. Unmatched junction bases numbered 4, after V lost 0 bases and J lost 6 bases. The CDR3 runs 14 residues. Germline CDR1 reads SGHRS; CDR2 reads YFSETQ. The chain's CDR3 is CASSLGLAGTEQYF. The CDR3 DNA follows: TGCGCCAGCAGCTTGGGGCTAGCGGGAACCGAGCAGTACTTC.

This clone was detected only a few times. The chain has TRBV6-1 and TRBJ1-1; D is undetermined. V was clipped by 11 bases and J by 1 base, with 14 bases between them. Germline CDR1 is MNHNS and CDR2 is SASEGT. CDR3 length: 13 amino acids. CDR3 region: CAATTQPNTEAFF. The CDR3 nucleotides are TGTGCCGCCACAACACAGCCGAACACTGAAGCTTTCTTT.

The V gene is TRBV25-1, the J gene TRBJ1-2; TRBD1 matches 11 bases. Germline CDR1 is MGHDK and CDR2 is SYGVNS. The CDR3 has 12 amino acids. V lost 10 bases to trimming and J lost 7 bases; unmatched junction nucleotides: 5. CDR3 in amino acids: CATKGQGAGYTF. CDR3 sequence (DNA): TGTGCCACTAAAGGACAGGGGGCTGGCTACACCTTC.

Comment on this clone: Other DNA sequences within the sample encode an identical CDR3. The gene calls are TRBV2 and TRBJ1-1, with unresolved D. The CDR3 spans 13 residues. The V gene's germline CDR1 is SNHLY and CDR2 FYNNEI. Trimming pared 3 bases from V and 4 bases from J, leaving 9 bases between. The CDR3 spells CASSESAGTEAFF. The CDR3 bases are TGTGCCAGCAGTGAGTCAGCGGGCACTGAAGCTTTCTTT.

The J gene is TRBJ1-3, the V gene TRBV5-6, with 10 nucleotides matching TRBD1. J lost 3 bases, V lost 6 bases, and 6 bases had no gene match. The CDR3 sequence is 15 residues long. Germline V gene sequence: CDR1 SGHDT, CDR2 YYEEEE. The CDR3: CASTTDRGLGNTIYF. Written as DNA, the CDR3 is TGTGCCAGCACTACCGACAGGGGGCTTGGAAACACCATATATTTT. Using reference TRBV5-6 and TRBJ1-3 for the parts outside the CDR3, the full variable domain is DAGVTQSPTHLIKTRGQQVTLRCSPKSGHDTVSWYQQALGQGPQFIFQYYEEEERQRGNFPDRFSGHQFPNYSSELNVNALLLGDSALYLCASTTDRGLGNTIYFGEGSWLTVV.

This chain links TRBV4-2 with TRBJ2-3; 14 nucleotides line up with TRBD2. The CDR3 extends over 19 amino acids. Germline V gives CDR1 LGHNA, CDR2 YNFKEQ. J was trimmed by 1 base and V by 2 bases; bases with no gene match: 8. CDR3 coding DNA: TGTGCCAGCAGCCAAAAGGGACTAGCGGGAGTAGGGGGCACAGATACGCAGTATTTT. Translated, it gives CASSQKGLAGVGGTDTQYF.

This clone appeared once. V gene TRBV9 combines with J gene TRBJ2-7, with 9 bases lining up with TRBD1. CDR1 SGDLS and CDR2 YYNGEE come from the germline V gene. The V segment lost 3 bases and the J segment 3 bases; nucleotides outside the gene matches: 4. The CDR3 is 14 amino acids. The CDR3 here is CASSGGQGDYEQYF. The CDR3 DNA is TGTGCCAGCAGCGGGGGACAGGGCGACTACGAGCAGTACTTC.

The chain recombines TRBV5-6 with TRBJ1-5; 11 bases fit TRBD1. Germline trimming cut 4 bases from V and 7 bases from J; bases unmatched to any gene: 10. Germline CDR1 SGHDT, CDR2 YYEEEE. CDR3 length: 16 amino acids. CDR3 in DNA: TGTGCCAGCAGCAGCGGGACAGGGGGTTTGGAACAGCCCCAGCATTTT. Protein product: CASSSGTGGLEQPQHF.

The chain employs TRBV5-1 and TRBJ2-3; D remains ambiguous. V was pared by 0 bases and J by 8 bases, with 7 bases between. Looked up from germline, CDR1 is SGHRS and CDR2 is YFSETQ. The CDR3 length is 12 residues. The CDR3 is CASSLAGITQYF. The CDR3 coding sequence is TGCGCCAGCAGCTTGGCAGGCATTACGCAGTATTTT.

The J gene is TRBJ1-1, the V gene TRBV28, with 10 bases fitting TRBD1. This CDR3 is built from 17 residues. CDR1 is MDHEN and CDR2 is SYDVKM in the germline V gene. Losses at the gene ends were 3 bases for V and 1 base for J; bases not matched to a gene: 8. DNA of the CDR3: TGTGCCAGCAGTTTTCGGACAGGGGGATTCCAGAACACTGAAGCTTTCTTT. Its protein product is CASSFRTGGFQNTEAFF.

In nucleotides, the CDR3 is TGTGCCAGCTCGCCGGGACTAGTTACCGGGGAGCTGTTTTTT. It codes for CASSPGLVTGELFF. The chain uses TRBV18 and TRBJ2-2, with 8 bases lining up with TRBD2. Germline assignment: CDR1 KGHSH and CDR2 LQKENI. Germline trimming cut 6 bases from V and 5 bases from J; bases unmatched to any gene: 5. The CDR3 sequence is 14 residues long.

J is TRBJ1-1 and V is TRBV28; TRBD1 might be the D (6 bases). From germline, CDR1 is MDHEN and CDR2 SYDVKM. CDR3 length: 15 residues. V was clipped by 6 bases and J by 5 bases, with 19 bases between them. In nucleotides, the CDR3 is TGTGCCAGCAGCACAATCAGGGGATATGGTACTGAAGCTTTCTTT. The encoded protein is CASSTIRGYGTEAFF.

The DNA of the CDR3 is TGCGCCAGCAGCCCCTATGGTGGCAGGGGGGAAGAGACCCAGTACTTC. As protein: CASSPYGGRGEETQYF. The chain combines TRBV4-1 with TRBJ2-5; maybe TRBD1 (7 bases). CDR3 size: 16 residues. The germline V and J ends were trimmed by 4 bases and 3 bases, with 18 bases remaining between them. The germline CDR1 and CDR2 sequences are MGHRA and YSYEKL.

This clone was picked up one time. The V gene is TRBV6-1, the J gene TRBJ2-6; D might be TRBD2 (7 bases). Germline V gives CDR1 MNHNS, CDR2 SASEGT. V was pared by 10 bases and J by 4 bases, with 17 bases between. CDR3 length equals 15 residues. This CDR3 reads CAILSGGLGANVLTF. In nucleotides, the CDR3 is TGTGCCATCCTTTCCGGGGGGCTCGGGGCCAACGTCCTGACTTTC.

The chain carries TRBV21-1 and TRBJ2-1; the D call in the table, TRBD2, was not verified against the DNA. TRBV21-1 is shown as a pseudogene. CDR3 length equals 20 residues. Here the CDR3 reads CASRLVRGLPKRTPTDEQFF. In nucleotides, the CDR3 is TGTGCCAGCAGACTGGTCCGGGGTCTGCCAAAACGTACGCCGACCGATGAGCAGTTCTTC.

This chain uses TRBV9 with TRBJ2-7, with 7 bases fitting TRBD1. The CDR3 runs 15 residues. Germline lookup yields CDR1 SGDLS and CDR2 YYNGEE. Trimming took 3 bases from V and 3 from J; bases not matched to a gene: 9. As DNA, the CDR3 is TGTGCCAGCAGCGGGGGGCGACAGGGATTCTACGAGCAGTACTTC. It encodes CASSGGRQGFYEQYF.

The chain employs TRBV25-1 and TRBJ1-1, with a tentative D call TRBD1 (5 bases). The V gene lost 1 base and the J gene lost 1 base, with 10 bases spanning the gap. CDR1 is MGHDK and CDR2 is SYGVNS in the germline V gene. The CDR3 loop spans 15 amino acids. CDR3 loop: CASSESRGANTEAFF. The CDR3 DNA follows: TGTGCCAGCAGTGAATCTAGGGGCGCGAACACTGAAGCTTTCTTT.

The chain uses TRBV9 and TRBJ2-3; D ambiguous. CDR1 is SGDLS, CDR2 YYNGEE, per germline. The V gene lost 4 bases and the J gene lost 3 bases, with 9 bases spanning the gap. The CDR3 is made up of 13 amino acids. CDR3 in DNA: TGTGCCAGCAGCCGAGACTTAACAGATACGCAGTATTTT. It is translated as CASSRDLTDTQYF.

The rearrangement joins TRBV28 to TRBJ2-5; maybe TRBD2 (5 bases). Trimming pared 6 bases from V and 7 bases from J, leaving 9 bases between. Germline V gives CDR1 MDHEN, CDR2 SYDVKM. The CDR3 is 11 residues long. This CDR3 is CASSARGTQYF. The CDR3 DNA reads TGTGCCAGCAGCGCCCGGGGGACCCAGTACTTC.

The chain recombines TRBV9 with TRBJ2-5, with TRBD2 matching 14 bases. CDR3 length: 16 amino acids. Germline V gene sequence: CDR1 SGDLS, CDR2 YYNGEE. V lost 3 bases and J lost 5; bases outside the gene matches: 6. As DNA, the CDR3 is TGTGCCAGCAGCGACGGGACTAGCGGGAGAGGGGAGACCCAGTACTTC. Encoded protein: CASSDGTSGRGETQYF.

The chain couples TRBV7-3 to TRBJ2-1, with 10 bases identical to TRBD2. The V and J ends lost 1 base and 4 bases, in that order; junction bases with no gene match: 4. This CDR3 is built from 16 residues. From germline, CDR1 is SGHTA and CDR2 FQGTGA. The CDR3 loop reads CASSLSRTSGYNEQFF. CDR3 bases: TGTGCCAGCAGCTTAAGTCGGACTAGCGGTTACAATGAGCAGTTCTTC.

The chain links TRBV5-1 to TRBJ2-1; D is unresolved. CDR1 is SGHRS and CDR2 is YFSETQ in the germline V gene. The CDR3 is made up of 16 amino acids. The V end lost 2 bases, the J end lost 0 bases, and 12 bases lay between the germline ends. CDR3 sequence: CASSFLISSSYNEQFF. The CDR3 DNA sequence: TGCGCCAGCAGCTTCCTCATATCCAGCTCCTACAATGAGCAGTTCTTC.